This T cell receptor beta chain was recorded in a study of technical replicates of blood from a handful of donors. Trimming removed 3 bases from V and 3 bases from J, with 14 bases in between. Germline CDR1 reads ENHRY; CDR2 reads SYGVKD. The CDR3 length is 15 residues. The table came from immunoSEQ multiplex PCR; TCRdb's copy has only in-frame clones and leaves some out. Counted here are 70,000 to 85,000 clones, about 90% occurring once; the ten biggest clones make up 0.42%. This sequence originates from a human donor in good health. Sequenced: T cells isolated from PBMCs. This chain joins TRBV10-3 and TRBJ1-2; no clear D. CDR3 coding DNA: TGTGCCATCAGTGATTCAGAGGGATCGTACTATGGCTACACCTTC. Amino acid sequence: CAISDSEGSYYGYTF.